This TCR beta chain was captured by sequencing in a study of cytomegalovirus exposure and HLA in healthy donors. Study outcomes and limitations: Later, an analysis showed that TCR beta chains associated with HLA were more clonally expanded than others that were equally common. In an earlier analysis, most TCR beta V segments were productive about 87% or about 30% of the time. Judged likely to be a sequencing artifact was a cluster of highly shared sequence variants.

A note on this clone: Antigen: not known.

13 Jbeta primers and 60 Vbeta primers were used for the PCR. The table came from immunoSEQ multiplex PCR; TCRdb's copy has only in-frame clones and leaves some out. The table includes more than 70,000 clones, over 75% detected once. Germline V gene data show CDR1 as MDHEN and CDR2 as SYDVKM. This CDR3 spans 15 amino acids. The V end was cut by 1 base, the J end by 2 bases, with 11 bases between. The chain recombines TRBV28 with TRBJ1-2, with D perhaps matching TRBD1 (5 bases). This clonotype originated in a man aged 25-45 years in good health and CMV-seropositive. Sequenced: PBMCs. Here the CDR3 reads CASSLSPTANYGYTF. CDR3 DNA: TGTGCCAGCAGTTTATCCCCGACAGCCAACTATGGCTACACCTTC.